A single sample is the source of the 19 T cell receptor beta chains below, sequenced in a study of T cell repertoires in cytomegalovirus infection. TCRdb used MiXCR to reprocess the reads, holding one entry per CDR3 protein. The sample includes about 150,000 distinct CDR3 sequences, around 20% seen only once; the top ten take about a tenth. Sequenced material: PBMCs. All receptors come from a human donor in good health (CMV status not recorded). Some clones in this sample may be carry-over from other donors' samples.

The chain couples TRBV11-2 to TRBJ1-1; D call uncertain. Germline CDR1 is SGHAT and CDR2 is FQNNGV. The germline V and J ends were trimmed by 2 bases and 1 base, with 5 bases remaining between them. The CDR3 has 13 residues. CDR3 sequence: CASSLTPNTEAFF. The CDR3 DNA sequence: TGTGCCAGCAGCTTAACGCCGAACACTGAAGCTTTCTTT.

This clonotype was seen a few times. The CDR3 is CASSLAQANYEQYF. In DNA, the CDR3 is TGTGCCAGCAGTTTAGCTCAGGCGAACTACGAGCAGTACTTC. This sequence joins TRBV27 and TRBJ2-7; D is unclear. V lost 2 bases to trimming and J lost 3 bases, with 11 bases between them. CDR1 and CDR2 from the germline V gene are MNHEY and SMNVEV (reference sequence). The CDR3 is made up of 14 amino acids.

The chain is built from TRBV5-4 and TRBJ2-3, with D possibly TRBD2 on 7 matching bases. Germline V lookup: CDR1 SGHNT, CDR2 YYREEE (reference sequence). Trimming stripped 5 bases from V and 0 bases from J, with 19 bases between. This CDR3 contains 17 residues. DNA of the CDR3: TGTGCCAGCAGACCGAAGGGCGGGGGCTCCAGCACAGATACGCAGTATTTT. It is translated as CASRPKGGGSSTDTQYF.

This clonotype was counted a few times. The chain carries TRBV28 and TRBJ1-2, with 7 nucleotides matching TRBD1. The CDR3 length is 13 residues. Germline CDR1 reads MDHEN; CDR2 reads SYDVKM. V shed 4 bases and J 8 bases; nucleotides not matched to a gene: 7. This CDR3 is CASSSDRLFGYTF. The CDR3 DNA reads TGTGCCAGCAGTTCGGACAGGCTCTTCGGCTACACCTTC.

This chain links TRBV5-1 with TRBJ1-2; D is unclear. V dropped 2 bases and J dropped 4 bases, with 6 bases sitting between them. CDR3 length: 12 residues. Germline V gene sequence: CDR1 SGHRS, CDR2 YFSETQ. CDR3 amino acids: CASSFDFYGYTF. The CDR3 nucleotides read TGCGCCAGCAGCTTCGATTTCTATGGCTACACCTTC.

V is TRBV15 and J is TRBJ2-7, with 11 bases lining up with TRBD1. Trimming cost V 2 bases and J 5 bases; bases outside gene matches: 11. CDR1 and CDR2 (germline): LNHNV, YYDKDF (reference sequence). CDR3 length equals 17 residues. The CDR3 DNA follows: TGTGCCACCAGCAGAACGATGGAACCGGGACAGGGGGACGAGCAGTACTTC. Translation gives CATSRTMEPGQGDEQYF.

At least ten counts were recorded for this clonotype. V is TRBV11-3 and J is TRBJ1-4; D is uncertain. The germline gives CDR1 SGHNT, CDR2 YENEEA. There are 15 residues in the CDR3. The V end lost 5 bases, the J end lost 4 bases, and 14 bases lay between the germline ends. The CDR3 reads CASSIEGRDNEKLFF. CDR3 in DNA: TGTGCCAGCAGCATTGAAGGGAGGGATAATGAAAAACTGTTTTTT.

In the case of this clonotype: A much larger clone lies one base from this, so it may be a read error. The CDR3 here is CASSLTGSYDSPLHF. The CDR3 DNA is TGTGCCAGCAGCCTAACAGGATCCTATGATTCACCCCTCCACTTT. The chain uses TRBV7-3 and TRBJ1-6; perhaps TRBD1 as D (5 bases). The germline V gene has CDR1 SGHTA and CDR2 FQGTGA. CDR3 length: 15 residues.

The rearrangement joins TRBV7-2 to TRBJ1-2; D is unclear. The CDR3 runs to 14 residues. CDR1 and CDR2 (germline): SGHTA, FQGNSA. The ends were cut back, 3 bases at V and 6 bases at J, with 14 bases in the middle. CDR3 protein: CASSLIQSRNGYTF. In nucleotides, the CDR3 is TGTGCCAGCAGCTTGATACAGAGCCGAAATGGCTACACCTTC.

The count of this clonotype is one. This chain connects TRBV28 to TRBJ2-7; TRBD2 is a possible D gene (7 bases). Trimming shortened V by 3 bases and J by 0 bases, and 24 bases separated the two germline ends. The germline V gene has CDR1 MDHEN and CDR2 SYDVKM. This CDR3 has 19 amino acids. For the CDR3, the DNA is TGTGCCAGCAGTTTCGGGGGGCTAGCGGTAGGTGGGCACTCCTACGAGCAGTACTTC. This codes for CASSFGGLAVGGHSYEQYF.

The chain recombines TRBV11-2 with TRBJ1-3; D remains unclear. The CDR3 length is 16 residues. Germline V CDR1 and CDR2: SGHAT, FQNNGV. The V end lost 1 base, the J end lost 3 bases, and 13 bases lay between the germline ends. As DNA, the CDR3 is TGTGCCAGCAGCTTAGGGAGCCGGTCTCGTGGAAACACCATATATTTT. This gives the protein CASSLGSRSRGNTIYF.

The chain joins TRBV25-1 to TRBJ1-1; D gene uncertain. Germline CDR1 is MGHDK and CDR2 is SYGVNS. The CDR3 has 16 residues. The V end was cut by 5 bases, the J end by 0 bases, with 16 bases between. CDR3 bases: TGTGCCAGCAGTACGGGTCACATACGGATGAACACTGAAGCTTTCTTT. Translated, it gives CASSTGHIRMNTEAFF.

This clonotype showed up just a few times. The chain has TRBV25-1 and TRBJ2-7, with unresolved D. The V gene's germline CDR1 is MGHDK and CDR2 SYGVNS. V shed 2 bases and J shed 3 bases, with 11 bases lying between them. CDR3 size: 14 residues. CDR3: CASSEQTSRYEQYF. CDR3 coding DNA: TGTGCCAGCAGTGAACAAACGAGCCGCTACGAGCAGTACTTC.

The chain carries TRBV28 and TRBJ2-7, with TRBD2 as a possible D gene (6 bases). The germline V gene has CDR1 MDHEN and CDR2 SYDVKM. With 3 bases removed from V and 0 bases from J, the gap between germline ends came to 9 bases. The CDR3 is 14 amino acids. DNA of the CDR3: TGTGCCAGCAGTTTCCCCGGGAGCTCCTACGAGCAGTACTTC. This encodes CASSFPGSSYEQYF.

This clonotype was counted at least ten times. The chain joins TRBV7-2 to TRBJ2-3; 7 bases agree with TRBD1. J was trimmed by 4 bases and V by 1 base; bases with no gene match: 2. The CDR3 has 14 residues. Germline V gene data show CDR1 as SGHTA and CDR2 as FQGNSA. Here the CDR3 reads CASSLGQGADTQYF. In DNA form, the CDR3 reads TGTGCCAGCAGCTTAGGTCAGGGGGCAGATACGCAGTATTTT. The whole variable domain, filled in from reference TRBV7-2 and TRBJ2-3, reads GAGVSQSPSNKVTEKGKDVELRCDPISGHTALYWYRQSLGQGLEFLIYFQGNSAPDKSGLPSDRFSAERTGGSVSTLTIQRTQQEDSAVYLCASSLGQGADTQYFGPGTRLTVL.

There are a few counts of this clonotype. The chain carries TRBV24-1 and TRBJ2-5; 10 nucleotides match TRBD1. CDR1 is KGHDR and CDR2 is SFDVKD in the germline V gene. The ends lost 3 bases at V and 4 bases at J; junction bases unmatched: 7. CDR3 size: 16 residues. The CDR3 region is CATSDIQDRGRETQYF. The CDR3 DNA sequence: TGTGCCACCAGTGATATCCAGGACAGGGGGAGAGAGACCCAGTACTTC.

This clonotype was detected a few times. The chain recombines TRBV5-1 with TRBJ2-1; D unresolved. The CDR3 loop spans 13 amino acids. V lost 0 bases, J lost 10 bases, and 11 bases lay in between. Germline V CDR1 and CDR2: SGHRS, YFSETQ. CDR3 sequence: CASSLVVPPEQFF. CDR3 nucleotides: TGCGCCAGCAGCTTGGTGGTCCCCCCGGAGCAGTTCTTC.

The genes are TRBV28 and TRBJ2-7; TRBD1 matches 8 bases. The CDR3 is 15 residues long. Germline V gene sequence: CDR1 MDHEN, CDR2 SYDVKM. V shed 6 bases and J 4 bases; nucleotides not matched to a gene: 11. CDR3 protein: CASSPEGQGWYEQYF. DNA for the CDR3: TGTGCCAGCAGCCCTGAAGGACAGGGATGGTACGAGCAGTACTTC.

This clonotype has just a few counts. The rearrangement links TRBV28 to TRBJ1-5, with 10 bases that match TRBD1. V shed 7 bases, J shed 9 bases, and the junction held 12 bases outside the gene matches. CDR3 length equals 15 residues. The germline CDR1 and CDR2 sequences are MDHEN and SYDVKM. DNA for the CDR3: TGTGCCAGCACCCCGGGACAGGGGTCATTTTGGCCCCAGCATTTT. Residues: CASTPGQGSFWPQHF.